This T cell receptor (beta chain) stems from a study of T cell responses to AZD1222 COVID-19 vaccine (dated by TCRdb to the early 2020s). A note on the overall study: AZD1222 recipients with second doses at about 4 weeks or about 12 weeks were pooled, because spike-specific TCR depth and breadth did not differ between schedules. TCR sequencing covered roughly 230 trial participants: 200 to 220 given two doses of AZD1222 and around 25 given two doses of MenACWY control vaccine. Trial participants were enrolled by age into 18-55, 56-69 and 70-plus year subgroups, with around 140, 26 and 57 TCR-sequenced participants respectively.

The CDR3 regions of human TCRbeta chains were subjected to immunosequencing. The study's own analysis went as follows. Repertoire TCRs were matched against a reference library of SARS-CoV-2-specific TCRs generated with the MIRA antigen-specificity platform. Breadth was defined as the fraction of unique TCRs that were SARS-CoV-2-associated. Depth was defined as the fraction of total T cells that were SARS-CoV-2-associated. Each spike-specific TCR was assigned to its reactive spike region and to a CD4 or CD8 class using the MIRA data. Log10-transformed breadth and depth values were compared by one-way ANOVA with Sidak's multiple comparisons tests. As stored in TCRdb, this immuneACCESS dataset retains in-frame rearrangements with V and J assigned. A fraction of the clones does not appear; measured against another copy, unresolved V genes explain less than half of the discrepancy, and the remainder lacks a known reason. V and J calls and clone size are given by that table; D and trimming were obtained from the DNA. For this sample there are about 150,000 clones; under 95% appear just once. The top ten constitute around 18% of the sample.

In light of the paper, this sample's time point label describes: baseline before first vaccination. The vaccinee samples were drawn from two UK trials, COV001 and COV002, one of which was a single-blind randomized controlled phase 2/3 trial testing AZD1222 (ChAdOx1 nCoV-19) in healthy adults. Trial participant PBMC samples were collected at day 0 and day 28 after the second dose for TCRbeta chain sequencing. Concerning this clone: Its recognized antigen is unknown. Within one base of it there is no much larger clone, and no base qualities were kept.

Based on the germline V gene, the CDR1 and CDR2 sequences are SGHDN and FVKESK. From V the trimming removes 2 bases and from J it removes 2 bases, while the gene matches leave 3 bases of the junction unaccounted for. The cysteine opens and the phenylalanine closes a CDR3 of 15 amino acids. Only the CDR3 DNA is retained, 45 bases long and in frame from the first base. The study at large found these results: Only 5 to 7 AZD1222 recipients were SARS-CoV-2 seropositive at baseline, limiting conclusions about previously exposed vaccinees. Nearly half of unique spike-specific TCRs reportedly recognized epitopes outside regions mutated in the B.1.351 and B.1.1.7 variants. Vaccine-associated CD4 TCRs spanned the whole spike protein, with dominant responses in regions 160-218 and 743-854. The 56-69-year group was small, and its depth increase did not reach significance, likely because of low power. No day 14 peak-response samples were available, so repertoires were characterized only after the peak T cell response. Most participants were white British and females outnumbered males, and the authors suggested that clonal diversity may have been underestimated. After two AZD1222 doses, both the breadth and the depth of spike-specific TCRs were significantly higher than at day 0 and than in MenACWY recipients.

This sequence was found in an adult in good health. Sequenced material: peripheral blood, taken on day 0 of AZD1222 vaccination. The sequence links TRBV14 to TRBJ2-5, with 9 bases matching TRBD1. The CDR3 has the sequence CASSQLGQGQETQYF. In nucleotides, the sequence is TGTGCCAGCAGCCAATTGGGACAGGGACAAGAGACCCAGTACTTC.